One and the same sample provided the 17 T cell receptor beta chains below, sequenced in a study of Graves' ophthalmopathy and Graves' hyperthyroidism. TCR beta CDR3 regions were amplified from RNA transcripts. The library came from an HTBI-primed first-round RT-PCR and a second-round multiplex PCR. TCRdb reprocessed the multiplex PCR reads via MiXCR and lists one record per CDR3 protein. This sample has a few hundred thousand distinct CDR3 sequences; 15% to 20% occur once, and the top ten carry around an eighth. Sequencing input: peripheral blood. The origin of the receptors is an adult man with Graves' ophthalmopathy.

This clonotype occurred many times. The chain combines TRBV7-9 with TRBJ1-2, with TRBD1 matching over 11 bases. This CDR3 has 13 amino acids. Per germline, CDR1 SEHNR and CDR2 FQNEAQ (reference sequence). V was clipped by 5 bases and J by 13 bases; unmatched bases: 9. The CDR3 nucleotides are TGTGCCAGCAGCCAAGGACAGGGGGCGAGGGGCACCTTC. Its protein is CASSQGQGARGTF.

This clonotype was recorded at least ten times. The chain employs TRBV7-8 and TRBJ2-7; possibly TRBD2 for D (6 bases). The germline V gene has CDR1 SGHVS and CDR2 FQNEAQ. This CDR3 region has 14 residues. V was shortened by 1 base and J by 6 bases, with 13 bases between the two germline ends. The CDR3 DNA is TGTGCCAGCAGCTTAGAACTAGCCGGTCCCGAGCAGTACTTC. Encoded protein: CASSLELAGPEQYF.

This clonotype has a count of ten or more. This rearrangement joins TRBV6-5 to TRBJ2-7, with D maybe TRBD2 (5 bases). The germline V gene has CDR1 MNHEY and CDR2 SVGAGI. Trimming left V 7 bases short and J 1 base short, with 14 bases between. CDR3 length equals 14 residues. The CDR3, as DNA: TGTGCCAGCATTTGGGAGACCGCATCCTACGAGCAGTACTTC. Its translation is CASIWETASYEQYF.

In its sample, this clonotype was seen many times. The genes are TRBV20-1 and TRBJ1-1; TRBD1 might be the D (5 bases). In germline, CDR1 is DFQATT, CDR2 SNEGSKA (reference sequence). The V gene lost 3 bases and the J gene lost 0 bases, with 14 bases spanning the gap. The CDR3 totals 15 residues. The CDR3 sequence is CSASPTARVNTEAFF. CDR3 DNA: TGCAGTGCTAGTCCGACGGCCAGGGTGAACACTGAAGCTTTCTTT.

Only one count was recorded for this clonotype. The chain links TRBV11-2 to TRBJ2-7; D is unclear. Germline loops: CDR1 SGHAT, CDR2 FQNNGV. The V end was cut by 7 bases, the J end by 3 bases, with 16 bases between. This CDR3 contains 14 residues. This chain's CDR3 is CASTNAWASYEQYF. The CDR3 DNA follows: TGTGCCAGCACTAACGCGTGGGCTAGCTACGAGCAGTACTTC.

The V call is TRBV30, the J call TRBJ1-1; possible D gene TRBD1, 5 bases. The CDR3 extends over 13 amino acids. Germline CDR1 and CDR2: GTSNPN and SVGIG (reference sequence). V lost 4 bases and J 6 bases, leaving 15 bases between the germline ends. The DNA for the CDR3 is TGTGCCTGGAACCTCGGGGGGGTGGCTGAAGCTTTCTTT. Its protein is CAWNLGGVAEAFF.

This clonotype was recorded at least ten times. This rearrangement joins TRBV15 to TRBJ1-6, with a weak D call TRBD1 (5 bases). Germline CDR1 is LNHNV and CDR2 is YYDKDF (reference sequence). CDR3 length equals 16 residues. Between the trimmed V and J ends, which lost 4 bases and 6 bases, there was a span of 16 bases. CDR3 sequence: CATSKGASAANSPLHF. CDR3 nucleotide sequence: TGTGCCACCAGCAAAGGGGCCAGCGCCGCTAATTCACCCCTCCACTTT.

This clonotype was detected ten times or more. The rearrangement links TRBV24-1 to TRBJ1-2; 8 bases line up with TRBD1. The CDR3 is 14 amino acids. V lost 4 bases, J lost 4 bases, and 4 bases stayed unmatched. The germline CDR1 and CDR2 sequences are KGHDR and SFDVKD. CDR3 in amino acids: CATSDRGTGYGYTF. Here the CDR3 DNA reads TGTGCCACCAGTGACCGCGGGACAGGCTATGGCTACACCTTC.

This clonotype occurred a few times. A much bigger clone sits one base away, suggesting this may be a read error. The CDR3 DNA follows: TGTGCCAGGAGTGACTTGAAACCCGGGGACACTGAAGCTTTCTTT. This codes for CARSDLKPGDTEAFF. The chain is built from TRBV2 and TRBJ1-1; unclear D gene. From germline, CDR1 is SNHLY and CDR2 FYNNEI. This CDR3 is 15 amino acids long.

This clonotype was seen many times. The V gene is TRBV2, the J gene TRBJ1-3, with 7 bases lining up with TRBD1. CDR1 and CDR2 (germline): SNHLY, FYNNEI. Trimming took 8 bases from V and 5 from J; bases not matched to a gene: 6. CDR3 size: 13 residues. CDR3 region: CASDRTGRNTIYF. CDR3 coding DNA: TGTGCCAGCGATCGGACAGGACGAAACACCATATATTTT.

This clonotype was detected many times. The rearrangement links TRBV5-1 to TRBJ1-1; perhaps TRBD1 as D (5 bases). The CDR3 length is 14 residues. In germline, CDR1 is SGHRS, CDR2 YFSETQ. V was cut by 1 base and J by 7 bases, with 14 bases left in between. CDR3 residues: CASSLSAGRVEAFF. DNA of the CDR3: TGCGCCAGCAGCTTGTCGGCAGGGAGGGTTGAAGCTTTCTTT.

Points on this clonotype: The junction differs from germline at one of its ends, possibly a read error. V usage is TRBV11-2 and J usage is TRBJ1-3; D unresolved. Looked up from germline, CDR1 is SGHAT and CDR2 is FQNNGV. The CDR3 runs to 14 residues. As DNA, the CDR3 is TGTGCCAGCAGCTTAGATCCGACATTGAACACCATATCTTTT. It is translated as CASSLDPTLNTISF. Filled out from reference TRBV11-2 and TRBJ1-3, the complete variable domain reads EAGVAQSPRYKIIEKRQSVAFWCNPISGHATLYWYQQILGQGPKLLIQFQNNGVVDDSQLPKDRFSAERLKGVDSTLKIQPAKLEDSAVYLCASSLDPTLNTISFGEGSWLTVV.

This clonotype has at least ten counts. At one of its ends the junction is not consistent with the germline gene, which may arise from a read error. The chain combines TRBV7-9 with TRBJ1-2, with D perhaps TRBD1 (5 bases). CDR3 length: 12 residues. Germline CDR1 and CDR2: SEHNR and FQNEAQ (reference sequence). The CDR3 DNA reads TGTGCCAGCAGATTAGAGGGGTATGGCTACACCTTC. Translation: CASRLEGYGYTF.

This clonotype was seen a few times. V is TRBV30 and J is TRBJ2-1, with 14 nucleotides matching TRBD2. V gave up 5 bases and J gave up 8 bases; unmatched junction bases: 5. Germline V gene data show CDR1 as GTSNPN and CDR2 as SVGIG (reference sequence). The CDR3 runs to 14 residues. The CDR3 loop reads CAWGTSGRVYEQFF. CDR3 DNA sequence: TGTGCCTGGGGGACTAGCGGGAGAGTCTATGAGCAGTTCTTC.

This clonotype was detected ten times or more. The gene calls are TRBV20-1 and TRBJ1-5; TRBD1 matches 7 bases. The V gene end was trimmed by 4 bases and the J gene end by 7 bases; junction bases not matched to a gene: 4. The CDR3 covers 12 residues. Per the germline V gene, CDR1 is DFQATT and CDR2 is SNEGSKA (reference sequence). For the CDR3, the DNA is TGCAGTGCTACAGACAGGGCCCAGCCCCAGCATTTT. This encodes CSATDRAQPQHF.

This clonotype occurred many times. The chain carries TRBV2 and TRBJ1-1; TRBD1 might be the D (6 bases). The V gene's germline CDR1 is SNHLY and CDR2 FYNNEI. The CDR3 has 12 residues. V was pared by 3 bases and J by 11 bases, with 13 bases between. The CDR3 reads CASSDVGGDAFF. CDR3 nucleotide sequence: TGTGCCAGCAGTGATGTGGGGGGCGACGCTTTCTTT.

This clonotype was picked up many times. The genes are TRBV10-1 and TRBJ1-1; no reliable D call. CDR1 WNHNN and CDR2 SYGVQD come from the germline V gene (reference sequence). CDR3 size: 14 residues. V was pared by 3 bases and J by 3 bases, with 11 bases between. CDR3 DNA: TGCGCCAGCAGTGAAACGGTCCAACACACTGAAGCTTTCTTT. Residues: CASSETVQHTEAFF.